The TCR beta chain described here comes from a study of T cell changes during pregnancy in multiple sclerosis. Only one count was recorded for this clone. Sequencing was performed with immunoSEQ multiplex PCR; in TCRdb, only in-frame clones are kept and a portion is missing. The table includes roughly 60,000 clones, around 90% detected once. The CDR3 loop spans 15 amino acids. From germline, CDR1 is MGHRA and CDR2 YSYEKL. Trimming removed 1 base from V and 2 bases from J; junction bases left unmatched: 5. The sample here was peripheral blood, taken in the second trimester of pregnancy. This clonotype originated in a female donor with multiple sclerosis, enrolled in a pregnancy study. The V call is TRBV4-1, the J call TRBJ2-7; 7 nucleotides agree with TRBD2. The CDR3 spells CASSQASSGTYEQYF. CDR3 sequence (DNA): TGCGCCAGCAGCCAAGCCTCTAGCGGCACCTACGAGCAGTACTTC.